Listed below are T cell receptor beta chains from one sample, sequenced in a study of control samples from healthy donors and cancer patients. Only in-frame clones appear in the TCRdb table, and some are missing; sequencing was by immunoSEQ multiplex PCR. The sample lists over 50,000 clones, roughly 86% occurring once. The sample consisted of blood. Receptor source: a man between 45 and 60 years old in good health. Both conserved end residues are part of each CDR3. The D gene is left open where the match is weak. Clone size is given for some rows only: seen once, a few or many times, or a class if the clone is expanded.

NA,NA,TRBV28,TRBJ2-5,18,TGTGCCAGCAGTTTAGAAGGTCGGGTGGATCCCTCACAAGAGACCCAGTACTTC,CASSLEGRVDPSQETQYF
NA,NA,TRBV4-2,TRBJ1-2,14,TGTGCCAGCAGCCAAGATGGACGCGACTATGGCTACACCTTC,CASSQDGRDYGYTF
NA,TRBD2,TRBV28,TRBJ2-5,17,TGTGCCAGCACCTCCGGGCTAGCGGGAGCGAGGGGAGAGACCCAGTACTTC,CASTSGLAGARGETQYF
NA,TRBD2,TRBV6-6,TRBJ2-7,15,TGTGCCAGCAGTTACGGGGGACTAGCGGGAGGCGAGCAGTACTTC,CASSYGGLAGGEQYF
NA,TRBD2,TRBV5-5,TRBJ2-7,14,TGTGCCAGCAGCTTTACTAGCGACTCCTACGAGCAGTACTTC,CASSFTSDSYEQYF
NA,NA,TRBV11-2,TRBJ2-7,13,TGTGCCAGCAGCTTAGGTCGGGGTGACGAGCAGTACTTC,CASSLGRGDEQYF
NA,NA,TRBV21-1,TRBJ2-7,21,TGTGCCAGCAGCAAGTTTGAACCGAACGGGACAGGCTCCCAACCATCCTACGAGCAGTACTTC,CASSKFEPNGTGSQPSYEQYF
NA,NA,TRBV10-3,TRBJ2-2,14,TGTGCCATCAGGGACGGATCGAACACCGGGGAGCTGTTTTTT,CAIRDGSNTGELFF
NA,NA,TRBV29-1,TRBJ1-2,12,TGCAGCGTTGAAGACAGGGCCTATGGCTACACCTTC,CSVEDRAYGYTF
NA,TRBD1,TRBV6-5,TRBJ2-1,15,TGTGCCAGCAGTTGGGGGACAGGAGACTACAATGAGCAGTTCTTC,CASSWGTGDYNEQFF
NA,TRBD1,TRBV28,TRBJ1-5,14,TGTGCCAGCAGTTTAGGACAGGAAGATCAGCCCCAGCATTTT,CASSLGQEDQPQHF
NA,TRBD1,TRBV7-9,TRBJ2-7,14,TGTGCCAGCAGCCCTGGACAGGGGAGGAACGAGCAGTACTTC,CASSPGQGRNEQYF
NA,NA,TRBV28,TRBJ1-3,17,TGTGCCAGCAGTTTTTTGTGGAGCGGGGTGGCTGGAAACACCATATATTTT,CASSFLWSGVAGNTIYF
NA,NA,TRBV11-3,TRBJ1-6,16,TGTGCCAGCAGCTTTACAGGGAGCTCCTATAATTCACCCCTCCACTTT,CASSFTGSSYNSPLHF
NA,TRBD2,TRBV19,TRBJ2-7,14,TGTGCCAGTAGTGGACTAGCGGGAGGCCCCGAGCAGTACTTC,CASSGLAGGPEQYF
NA,TRBD1,TRBV19,TRBJ1-4,15,TGTGCCAGTAACTGGAGACAGGGGCGTAATGAAAAACTGTTTTTT,CASNWRQGRNEKLFF
once,TRBD2,TRBV27,TRBJ2-1,15,TGTGCCAGCAGTTTAGGGCTAGCGGGAGACAATGAGCAGTTCTTC,CASSLGLAGDNEQFF
NA,NA,TRBV19,TRBJ2-7,15,TGTGCCAGTAGTGATGAGGGTAAAGGGACCTACGAGCAGTACTTC,CASSDEGKGTYEQYF
NA,NA,TRBV9,TRBJ2-5,14,TGTGCCAGCAGCGTAGAGTCCGGACAAGAGACCCAGTACTTC,CASSVESGQETQYF
NA,NA,TRBV5-1,TRBJ1-1,13,TGCGCCAGCAGCTTGTACGGCGACACTGAAGCTTTCTTT,CASSLYGDTEAFF
NA,TRBD2,TRBV7-3,TRBJ2-3,19,TGTGCCAGCAGCATAAACTCTCAACGGACTAGCGGCAGCACAGATACGCAGTATTTT,CASSINSQRTSGSTDTQYF
NA,TRBD1,TRBV25-1,TRBJ1-4,15,TGTGCCAGCAGTAGCAACCGGGACAGTTATCACAAACTGTTTTTT,CASSSNRDSYHKLFF
NA,NA,TRBV5-5,TRBJ2-7,11,TGTGCCAGCAGGGCCTCTTACGAGCAGTACTTC,CASRASYEQYF
NA,NA,TRBV24-1,TRBJ1-4,13,TGTGCCACCAGTTTGAGGCAAGGTGAAAAACTGTTTTTT,CATSLRQGEKLFF
NA,TRBD1,TRBV29-1,TRBJ1-5,14,TGCAGCGTTCTGACAGGGGTGCGGGGTCAGCCCCAGCATTTT,CSVLTGVRGQPQHF
few,TRBD1,TRBV15,TRBJ1-4,19,TGTGCCACCAGCAGAGGGCTCCCGGGACAGAGAACAACTAATGAAAAACTGTTTTTT,CATSRGLPGQRTTNEKLFF
NA,NA,TRBV11-3,TRBJ1-2,14,TGTGCCAGCAGCTTAGTGACCACTGGCTATGGCTACACCTTC,CASSLVTTGYGYTF
NA,TRBD1,TRBV7-9,TRBJ1-5,15,TGTGCCAGCAGCTCCGCCCGGACAGGGAATCAGCCCCAGCATTTT,CASSSARTGNQPQHF
NA,TRBD2,TRBV3-1/TRBV3-2,TRBJ2-5,16,TGTGCCAGCAGGGGGACTAGCGGGAGGGCCTCGGGGACCCAGTACTTC,CASRGTSGRASGTQYF
NA,TRBD2,TRBV2,TRBJ2-7,17,TGTGCCAGCAGGAGACTAGCGGGAGAAGCCTCGTCTTACGAGCAGTACTTC,CASRRLAGEASSYEQYF
NA,TRBD1,TRBV7-3,TRBJ2-7,14,TGTGCCAGCAGCATCGGACAGGGGAACTACGAGCAGTACTTC,CASSIGQGNYEQYF
NA,TRBD1,TRBV5-1,TRBJ1-1,15,TGCGCCAGCAGCTTGGGGGGACAGCCGAACACTGAAGCTTTCTTT,CASSLGGQPNTEAFF